Listed below are T cell receptor beta chains from one sample, sequenced in a study of blood T cell repertoires in COVID-19. Only in-frame clones appear in the TCRdb table, and some are missing; sequencing was by immunoSEQ multiplex PCR. The table includes over 400,000 clones, 75% to 90% detected once. The sample consisted of PBMCs or T cells enriched from blood (not recorded which). The origin of the receptors is a woman aged 55-70 years who had recovered from COVID-19. Both conserved end residues are part of each CDR3. A D gene is named only where the DNA matches it firmly. Expanded clones get a size class; other rows say once, few or many, or leave the size out.

cdr3_nt	cdr3_aa	j_call	v_call	clone_size	d_call
TGTGCCAGTAGCCTCCAGGCGATTGGTAGCACAGATACGCAGTATTTT	CASSLQAIGSTDTQYF	TRBJ2-3	TRBV19	.	.
TGCGCCAGCAAGGAGAGTACAGATACGCAGTATTTT	CASKESTDTQYF	TRBJ2-3	TRBV5-1	once	.
TGTGCCAGCAGCTTGGGGCTAAACTACAATGAGCAGTTCTTC	CASSLGLNYNEQFF	TRBJ2-1	TRBV11-2	.	.
TGTGCCAGCAGAGGATCAAGGGGTGGCACTGAAGCTTTCTTT	CASRGSRGGTEAFF	TRBJ1-1	TRBV11-2	once	.
TGCGCCAGCAGCTGGGGGACAGCGAACACCGGGGAGCTGTTTTTT	CASSWGTANTGELFF	TRBJ2-2	TRBV5-1	.	TRBD1
TGTGCCAGCAGCTACGGGACAGGGGGTACCTACGAGCAGTACTTC	CASSYGTGGTYEQYF	TRBJ2-7	TRBV5-6	.	TRBD1
TGTGCCAGTAGTGAAAGCGGGTTAACCTACAATGAGCAGTTCTTC	CASSESGLTYNEQFF	TRBJ2-1	TRBV19	once	.
TGTGCCAGCAGCTTAGGCGGGGGGGCTTGGAATGAGCAGTTCTTC	CASSLGGGAWNEQFF	TRBJ2-1	TRBV7-2	.	TRBD2
TGTGCCAGCAGTTACTCGGGGGCGCTAGCCACCGAGACCCAGTACTTC	CASSYSGALATETQYF	TRBJ2-5	TRBV6-5	.	.
TGTGCCAGCAGAAAGGGGGCCGGTGGCTACACCTTC	CASRKGAGGYTF	TRBJ1-2	TRBV3-1/TRBV3-2	.	TRBD1
TGTGCCAGCAGCTGGTCAGGCACTGAAGCTTTCTTT	CASSWSGTEAFF	TRBJ1-1	TRBV5-6	once	.
TGTGCCGCGACAGGGGTGAACACTGAAGCTTTCTTT	CAATGVNTEAFF	TRBJ1-1	TRBV10-3	.	TRBD1
TGTGCCAGCCGGTTGTACACCGGGGAGCTGTTTTTT	CASRLYTGELFF	TRBJ2-2	TRBV5-8	.	.
TGTGCCAGCAGGGTTGGAGGGCCCTACGAGCAGTACTTC	CASRVGGPYEQYF	TRBJ2-7	TRBV7-9	.	.
TGTGCCAGCAGTCAGAAGAACACTGAAGCTTTCTTT	CASSQKNTEAFF	TRBJ1-1	TRBV5-4	.	.
TGTGCCAGCAGTGGTGGGGGGTGGAATCAGCCCCAGCATTTT	CASSGGGWNQPQHF	TRBJ1-5	TRBV2	.	.
TGTGCCAGCAGCCAGCTCTTCGGGGAACTGGGTTCACCCCTCCACTTT	CASSQLFGELGSPLHF	TRBJ1-6	TRBV3-1/TRBV3-2	few	.
TGTGCCTGGAGTCCCACCGGGGGAAACATTCAGTACTTC	CAWSPTGGNIQYF	TRBJ2-4	TRBV30	.	.
TGTGCCAGCAGTGAAGGGGACAGTTTTGGCTACACCTTC	CASSEGDSFGYTF	TRBJ1-2	TRBV2	.	TRBD1
TGTGCCACTTCGAGGGATTATAGCAATCAGCCCCAGCATTTT	CATSRDYSNQPQHF	TRBJ1-5	TRBV6-5	.	.
TGTGCCAGCAGTCCGAGGGGGACAGGAGGTGTAGGTTTTGGGGTTTACTATGGCTACACCTTC	CASSPRGTGGVGFGVYYGYTF	TRBJ1-2	TRBV28	.	TRBD1
TGTGCCAGCAGGCCGGGACAGGGCCCCACAGATACGCAGTATTTT	CASRPGQGPTDTQYF	TRBJ2-3	TRBV5-4	.	TRBD1
TGTGCCAGCTCACCAGCCGGGGGTGGCAATCAGCCCCAGCATTTT	CASSPAGGGNQPQHF	TRBJ1-5	TRBV18	.	.
TGCGCCAGTAGCTCCGTTGGGTCTTCTGAAGCTTTCTTT	CASSSVGSSEAFF	TRBJ1-1	TRBV10-2	.	.
TGTGCCAGCAGCAGGGACAGATATCAGCCCCAGCATTTT	CASSRDRYQPQHF	TRBJ1-5	TRBV12-3/TRBV12-4	.	TRBD1
TGTGCCATCACCCGGACAGGGCAAGCTGGAAACACCATATATTTT	CAITRTGQAGNTIYF	TRBJ1-3	TRBV10-3	once	TRBD1
TGTGCCAGCAGTCCGCGGGGGAGGGGAGAAAAACTGTTTTTT	CASSPRGRGEKLFF	TRBJ1-4	TRBV27	once	.
TGTGCAAGTCGCCACCCCGACAGGACCGTTACGAGGCAGTACTTC	CASRHPDRTVTRQYF	TRBJ2-7	TRBV12-2	.	.
TGTGCCAGCGGACTCGGAAACACCATATATTTT	CASGLGNTIYF	TRBJ1-3	TRBV6-5	.	.
TGTGCCAGCAGCTCCCCCCTAACATCGCGGGGCTACACCTTC	CASSSPLTSRGYTF	TRBJ1-2	TRBV7-8	.	.
TGTGCCAGCAGCCTCCTACACGGGGCAACTAATGAAAAACTGTTTTTT	CASSLLHGATNEKLFF	TRBJ1-4	TRBV3-1/TRBV3-2	.	.
TGTGCCAGCAGTGTAGAGAAGGGGGGCTACACCTTC	CASSVEKGGYTF	TRBJ1-2	TRBV2	.	.
TGTGCCAGCAGCTCCAAGTCCACAGGGGAGGTCTATAGTGGCTACACCTTC	CASSSKSTGEVYSGYTF	TRBJ1-2	TRBV5-4	.	TRBD1
TGTGCCACCAGTAGTTCCGGGACAGTAAATGAGCAGTTCTTC	CATSSSGTVNEQFF	TRBJ2-1	TRBV24-1	.	TRBD1
TGTGCCATCAGCCGGGACAGTAACTATGGCTACACCTTC	CAISRDSNYGYTF	TRBJ1-2	TRBV10-3	once	TRBD1
TGTGCCAGCAGCGCCGACAGGGGGCAAGGCTACACCTTC	CASSADRGQGYTF	TRBJ1-2	TRBV11-2	.	TRBD1
TGTGCCAGCAGCGTAGGACTAGCCCTTGAGCAGTTCTTC	CASSVGLALEQFF	TRBJ2-1	TRBV9	.	TRBD2
TGTGCCATCAGTGAGTCAGAGAGGGTTGGTACCTTC	CAISESERVGTF	TRBJ1-2	TRBV10-3	.	.
TGTGCCAGCAGGACCGAGGTGGGACTACATGGCTACACCTTC	CASRTEVGLHGYTF	TRBJ1-2	TRBV28	.	.
TGTGCCAGCAGCTATGCAGGGTCCACTGAAGCTTTCTTT	CASSYAGSTEAFF	TRBJ1-1	TRBV7-9	.	.
TGTGCTAGTGGTTTGGGACAGGGGTCTGGCTACACCTTC	CASGLGQGSGYTF	TRBJ1-2	TRBV12-5	.	TRBD1
TGTGCTAGTGGGCTCTCCGTTACAGGGGCCTATGGCTACACCTTC	CASGLSVTGAYGYTF	TRBJ1-2	TRBV12-5	.	TRBD1
TGTGCCAGCGCGGGACAGGGGGCAAATGAGCAGTTCTTC	CASAGQGANEQFF	TRBJ2-1	TRBV12-3/TRBV12-4	once	TRBD1
TGCGCCAGCAGCGCGGGGACAGAGTACAATGAGCAGTTCTTC	CASSAGTEYNEQFF	TRBJ2-1	TRBV5-1	.	.
TGTGCCAGCAGTTACTCGGGAACAGGCCACAATCAGCCCCAGCATTTT	CASSYSGTGHNQPQHF	TRBJ1-5	TRBV6-5	.	.
TGTGCCAGCCGAAAGGTGGGTGGGGGGGCTAGTAATGAGCAGTTCTTC	CASRKVGGGASNEQFF	TRBJ2-1	TRBV19	.	.
TGTGCCAGCAGTCCTCCCGAGGGCAGGGAGGGGGATCAGCCCCAGCATTTT	CASSPPEGREGDQPQHF	TRBJ1-5	TRBV6-6	.	.
TGTGCCAGCACTCAGGGGAACTATGGCTACACCTTC	CASTQGNYGYTF	TRBJ1-2	TRBV2	.	.
TGTGCCAGCAGCCAAGGGACAGACTCTGGAAACACCATATATTTT	CASSQGTDSGNTIYF	TRBJ1-3	TRBV3-1/TRBV3-2	.	.
TGTGCCAGCTCAGCGGGGGGGGCCGGGGAGCTGTTTTTT	CASSAGGAGELFF	TRBJ2-2	TRBV12-3/TRBV12-4	.	TRBD2
TGTGCCAGCAGGAAAACTAGTACAGATACGCAGTATTTT	CASRKTSTDTQYF	TRBJ2-3	TRBV7-2	.	.
TGTGCCAGCAGCTTAGGAACAGGGAAACGAACTGGAAACACCATATATTTT	CASSLGTGKRTGNTIYF	TRBJ1-3	TRBV11-3	.	.
TGTGCCAGCAAGGAGACAGGGGGCCTGGGAGCCAAAAACATTCAGTACTTC	CASKETGGLGAKNIQYF	TRBJ2-4	TRBV2	.	TRBD1